This entry features one TCR beta chain sequence. Libraries were prepared by immunoSEQ multiplex PCR; TCRdb keeps only in-frame clonotypes and omits some of them. The profile shows hundreds of thousands of clones, nearly 90% of them singletons. Participant-given clinical history determined each cohort assignment. The sample belongs to a study of blood T cell repertoires in COVID-19. What was sequenced was PBMCs or T cells enriched from blood (not recorded which). This TCR was recovered from a woman aged 40 to 50 with acute COVID-19.

DNA of the CDR3: TGTGCCAGCAGCTTGGGTAGCGGGGGGGACAATGAGCAGTTCTTC. It codes for CASSLGSGGDNEQFF. The chain employs TRBV7-2 and TRBJ2-1, with 11 positions matching TRBD2. The V and J ends lost 3 bases and 5 bases, in that order; junction bases with no gene match: 3. The CDR3 runs 15 residues. Germline CDR1 is SGHTA and CDR2 is FQGNSA. Using reference TRBV7-2 and TRBJ2-1 for the parts outside the CDR3, the full variable domain is GAGVSQSPSNKVTEKGKDVELRCDPISGHTALYWYRQSLGQGLEFLIYFQGNSAPDKSGLPSDRFSAERTGGSVSTLTIQRTQQEDSAVYLCASSLGSGGDNEQFFGPGTRLTVL.